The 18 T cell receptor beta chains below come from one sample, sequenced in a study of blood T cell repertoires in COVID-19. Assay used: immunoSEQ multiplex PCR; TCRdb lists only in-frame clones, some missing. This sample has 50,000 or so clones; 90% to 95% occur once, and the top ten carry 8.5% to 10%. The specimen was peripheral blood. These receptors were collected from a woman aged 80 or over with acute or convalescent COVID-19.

The CDR3 loop is CASSPGQGRTGELFF. The DNA for the CDR3 is TGTGCCAGCAGCCCTGGACAGGGTCGCACCGGGGAGCTGTTTTTT. V gene TRBV13 combines with J gene TRBJ2-2, with 8 nucleotides matching TRBD1. Germline loops: CDR1 PRHDT, CDR2 FYEKMQ (reference sequence). With V trimmed by 5 bases and J by 4 bases, 6 bases remained unmatched. The CDR3 spans 15 residues. The variable domain in full, with the rest retrieved from reference TRBV13 and TRBJ2-2, is AAGVIQSPRHLIKEKRETATLKCYPIPRHDTVYWYQQGPGQDPQFLISFYEKMQSDKGSIPDRFSAQQFSDYHSELNMSSLELGDSALYFCASSPGQGRTGELFFGEGSRLTVL.

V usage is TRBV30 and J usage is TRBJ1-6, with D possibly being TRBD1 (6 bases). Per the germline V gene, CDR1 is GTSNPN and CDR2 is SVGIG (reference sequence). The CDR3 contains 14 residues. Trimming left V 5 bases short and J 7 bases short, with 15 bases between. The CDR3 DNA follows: TGTGCCTGGTTGCGACAGGCCACGAATTCACCCCTCCACTTT. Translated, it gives CAWLRQATNSPLHF.

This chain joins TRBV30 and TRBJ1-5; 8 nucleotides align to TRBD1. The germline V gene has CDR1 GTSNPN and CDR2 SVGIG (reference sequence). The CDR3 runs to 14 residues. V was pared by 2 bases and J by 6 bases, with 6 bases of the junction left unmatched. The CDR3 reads CAWSSQGAFQPQHF. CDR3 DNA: TGTGCCTGGAGTTCTCAGGGGGCTTTTCAGCCCCAGCATTTT.

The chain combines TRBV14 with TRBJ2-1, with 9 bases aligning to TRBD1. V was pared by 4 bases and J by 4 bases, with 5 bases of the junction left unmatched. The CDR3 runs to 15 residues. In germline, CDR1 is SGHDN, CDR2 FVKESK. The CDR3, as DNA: TGTGCCAGCAGCCGAAGGGACAGGGCATACAATGAGCAGTTCTTC. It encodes CASSRRDRAYNEQFF.

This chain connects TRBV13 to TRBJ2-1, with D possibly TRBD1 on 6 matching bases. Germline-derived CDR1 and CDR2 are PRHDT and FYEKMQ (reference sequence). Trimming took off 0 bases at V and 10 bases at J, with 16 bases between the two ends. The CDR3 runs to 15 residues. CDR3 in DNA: TGTGCCAGCAGCTTAGGCCGCAGGGGAAATGGAGAGCAGTTCTTC. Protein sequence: CASSLGRRGNGEQFF.

The CDR3 coding sequence is TGTGCCAGCAGGCACCAGGGGAGTAATCAGCCCCAGCATTTT. It specifies CASRHQGSNQPQHF. V and J are TRBV27 and TRBJ1-5; TRBD1 is a possible D gene (6 bases). The V and J ends lost 6 bases and 4 bases respectively, with 13 bases between them. Germline CDR1 MNHEY, CDR2 SMNVEV (reference sequence). The CDR3 totals 14 residues.

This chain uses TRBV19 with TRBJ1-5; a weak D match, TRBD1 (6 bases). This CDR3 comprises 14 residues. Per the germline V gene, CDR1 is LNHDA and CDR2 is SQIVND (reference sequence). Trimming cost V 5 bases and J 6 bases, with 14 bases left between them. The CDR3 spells CASSYTGTGQPQHF. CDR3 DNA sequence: TGTGCCAGTAGTTACACAGGGACGGGTCAGCCCCAGCATTTT. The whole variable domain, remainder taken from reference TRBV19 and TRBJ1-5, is DGGITQSPKYLFRKEGQNVTLSCEQNLNHDAMYWYRQDPGQGLRLIYYSQIVNDFQKGDIAEGYSVSREKKESFPLTVTSAQKNPTAFYLCASSYTGTGQPQHFGDGTRLSIL.

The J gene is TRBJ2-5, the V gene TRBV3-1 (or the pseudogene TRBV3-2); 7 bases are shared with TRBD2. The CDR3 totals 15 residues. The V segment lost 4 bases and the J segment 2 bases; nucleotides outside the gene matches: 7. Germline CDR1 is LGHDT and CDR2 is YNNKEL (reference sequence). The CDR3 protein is CASSLLLAVQETQYF. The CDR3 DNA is TGTGCCAGCAGCCTTCTTCTAGCGGTACAAGAGACCCAGTACTTC.

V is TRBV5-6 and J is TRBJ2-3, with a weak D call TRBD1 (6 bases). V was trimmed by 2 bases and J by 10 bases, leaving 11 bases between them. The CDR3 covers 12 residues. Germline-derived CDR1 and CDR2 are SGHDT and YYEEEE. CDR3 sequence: CASSLEGDAQYF. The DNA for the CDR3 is TGTGCCAGCAGCTTAGAGGGGGACGCGCAGTATTTT. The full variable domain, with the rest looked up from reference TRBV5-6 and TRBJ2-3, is DAGVTQSPTHLIKTRGQQVTLRCSPKSGHDTVSWYQQALGQGPQFIFQYYEEEERQRGNFPDRFSGHQFPNYSSELNVNALLLGDSALYLCASSLEGDAQYFGPGTRLTVL.

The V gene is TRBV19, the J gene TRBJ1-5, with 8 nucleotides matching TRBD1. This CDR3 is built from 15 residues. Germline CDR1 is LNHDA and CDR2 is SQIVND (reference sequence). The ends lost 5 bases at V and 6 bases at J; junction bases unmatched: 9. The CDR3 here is CASSPPGTGIQPQHF. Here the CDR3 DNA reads TGTGCCAGTAGTCCCCCCGGGACAGGAATTCAGCCCCAGCATTTT. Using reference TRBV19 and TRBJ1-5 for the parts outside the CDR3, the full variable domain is DGGITQSPKYLFRKEGQNVTLSCEQNLNHDAMYWYRQDPGQGLRLIYYSQIVNDFQKGDIAEGYSVSREKKESFPLTVTSAQKNPTAFYLCASSPPGTGIQPQHFGDGTRLSIL.

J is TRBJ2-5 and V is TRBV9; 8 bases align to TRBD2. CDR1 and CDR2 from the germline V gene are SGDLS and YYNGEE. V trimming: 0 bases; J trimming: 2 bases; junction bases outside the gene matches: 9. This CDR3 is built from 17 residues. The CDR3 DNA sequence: TGTGCCAGCAGCGTAGGTAGCGGGATGTCGGGGCAAGAGACCCAGTACTTC. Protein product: CASSVGSGMSGQETQYF.

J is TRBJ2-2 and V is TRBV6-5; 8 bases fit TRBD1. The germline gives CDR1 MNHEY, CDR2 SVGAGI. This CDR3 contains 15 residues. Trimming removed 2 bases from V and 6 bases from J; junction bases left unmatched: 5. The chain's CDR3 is CASSYDRGSSGELFF. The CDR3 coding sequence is TGTGCCAGCAGTTACGACAGGGGAAGCTCCGGGGAGCTGTTTTTT.

The CDR3 spells CASSNWPGQPYGYTF. The CDR3 bases are TGTGCCAGCTCAAACTGGCCGGGACAGCCCTATGGCTACACCTTC. The chain joins TRBV18 to TRBJ1-2; TRBD1 matches at 7 bases. The CDR3 has 15 residues. V lost 5 bases and J lost 4; bases outside the gene matches: 10. Germline values: CDR1 KGHSH, CDR2 LQKENI.

The CDR3, as DNA: TGTGCCAGCAGAGCAGACAGGGTGGACACCATATATTTT. Protein product: CASRADRVDTIYF. This rearrangement joins TRBV2 to TRBJ1-3; TRBD1 matches at 7 bases. The V gene end was trimmed by 6 bases and the J gene end by 8 bases; junction bases not matched to a gene: 7. This CDR3 region has 13 residues. Germline CDR1 and CDR2: SNHLY and FYNNEI.

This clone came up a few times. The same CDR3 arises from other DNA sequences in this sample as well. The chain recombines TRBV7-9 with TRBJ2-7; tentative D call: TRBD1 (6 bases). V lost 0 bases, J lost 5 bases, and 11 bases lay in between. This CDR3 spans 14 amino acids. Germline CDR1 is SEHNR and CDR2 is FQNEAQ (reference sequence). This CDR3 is CASSLANRVHEQYF. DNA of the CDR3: TGTGCCAGCAGCTTAGCCAACAGGGTACACGAGCAGTACTTC.

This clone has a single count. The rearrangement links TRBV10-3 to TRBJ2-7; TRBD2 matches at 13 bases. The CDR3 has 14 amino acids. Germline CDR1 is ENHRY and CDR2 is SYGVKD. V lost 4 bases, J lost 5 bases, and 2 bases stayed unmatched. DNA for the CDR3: TGTGCCATCAGTGGGACTAGCGGGAGCCACGAGCAGTACTTC. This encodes CAISGTSGSHEQYF.

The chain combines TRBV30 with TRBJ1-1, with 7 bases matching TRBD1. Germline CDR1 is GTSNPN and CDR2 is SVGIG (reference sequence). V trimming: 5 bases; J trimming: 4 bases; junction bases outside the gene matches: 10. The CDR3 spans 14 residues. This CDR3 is CAWARTGTITEAFF. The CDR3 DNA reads TGTGCCTGGGCACGGACAGGAACGATCACTGAAGCTTTCTTT.

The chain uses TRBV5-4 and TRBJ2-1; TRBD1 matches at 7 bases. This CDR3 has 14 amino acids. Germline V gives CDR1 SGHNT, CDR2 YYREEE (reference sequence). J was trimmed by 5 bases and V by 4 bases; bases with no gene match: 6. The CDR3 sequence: CASSRGQIDNEQFF. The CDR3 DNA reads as TGTGCCAGCAGCAGGGGGCAGATCGACAATGAGCAGTTCTTC.